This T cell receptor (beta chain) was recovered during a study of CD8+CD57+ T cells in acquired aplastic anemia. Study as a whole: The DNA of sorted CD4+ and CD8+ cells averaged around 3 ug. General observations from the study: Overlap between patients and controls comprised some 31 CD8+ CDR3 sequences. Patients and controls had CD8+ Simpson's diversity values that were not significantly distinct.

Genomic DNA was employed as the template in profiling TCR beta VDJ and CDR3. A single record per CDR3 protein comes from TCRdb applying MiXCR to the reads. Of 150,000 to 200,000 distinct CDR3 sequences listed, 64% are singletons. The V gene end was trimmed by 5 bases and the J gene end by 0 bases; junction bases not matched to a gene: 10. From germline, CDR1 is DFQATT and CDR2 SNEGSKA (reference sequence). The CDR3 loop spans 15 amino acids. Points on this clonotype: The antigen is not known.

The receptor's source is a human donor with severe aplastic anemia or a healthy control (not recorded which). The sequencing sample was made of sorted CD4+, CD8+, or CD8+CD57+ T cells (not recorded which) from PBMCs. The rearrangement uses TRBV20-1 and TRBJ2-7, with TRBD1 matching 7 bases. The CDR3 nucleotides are TGCAGTGCTGCCACTCAGGGGGTGGACTCCTACGAGCAGTACTTC. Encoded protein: CSAATQGVDSYEQYF.